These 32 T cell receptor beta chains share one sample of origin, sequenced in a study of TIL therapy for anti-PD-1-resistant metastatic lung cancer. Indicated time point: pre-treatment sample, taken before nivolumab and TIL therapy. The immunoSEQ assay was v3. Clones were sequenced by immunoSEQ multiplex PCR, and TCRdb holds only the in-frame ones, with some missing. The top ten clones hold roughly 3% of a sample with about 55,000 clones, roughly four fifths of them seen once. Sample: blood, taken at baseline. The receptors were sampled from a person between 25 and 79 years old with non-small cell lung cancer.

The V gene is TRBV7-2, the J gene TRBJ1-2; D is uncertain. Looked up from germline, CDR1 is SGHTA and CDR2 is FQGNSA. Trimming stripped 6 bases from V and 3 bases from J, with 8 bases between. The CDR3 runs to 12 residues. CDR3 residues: CASSLGYYGYTF. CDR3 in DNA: TGTGCCAGCAGTCTCGGGTACTATGGCTACACCTTC.

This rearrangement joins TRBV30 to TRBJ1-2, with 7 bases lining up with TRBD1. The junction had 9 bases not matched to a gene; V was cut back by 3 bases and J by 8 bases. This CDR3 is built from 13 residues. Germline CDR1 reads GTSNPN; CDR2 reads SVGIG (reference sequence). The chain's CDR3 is CAWSVGTDLGYTF. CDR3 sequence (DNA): TGTGCCTGGAGCGTCGGGACAGACCTCGGCTACACCTTC.

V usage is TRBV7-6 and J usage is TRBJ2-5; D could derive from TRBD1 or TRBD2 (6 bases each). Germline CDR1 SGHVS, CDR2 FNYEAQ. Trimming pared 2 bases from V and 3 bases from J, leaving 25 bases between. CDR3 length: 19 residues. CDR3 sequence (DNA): TGTGCCAGCAGCTTACGGGCCGAGTTCGACCTTAGGGGGGAAGAGACCCAGTACTTC. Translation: CASSLRAEFDLRGEETQYF.

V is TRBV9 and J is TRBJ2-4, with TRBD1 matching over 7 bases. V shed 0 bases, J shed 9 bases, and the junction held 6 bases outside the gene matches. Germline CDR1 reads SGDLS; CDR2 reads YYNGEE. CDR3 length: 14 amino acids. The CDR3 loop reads CASSVEVTGRIQYF. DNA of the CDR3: TGTGCCAGCAGCGTAGAGGTGACAGGGCGCATTCAGTACTTC.

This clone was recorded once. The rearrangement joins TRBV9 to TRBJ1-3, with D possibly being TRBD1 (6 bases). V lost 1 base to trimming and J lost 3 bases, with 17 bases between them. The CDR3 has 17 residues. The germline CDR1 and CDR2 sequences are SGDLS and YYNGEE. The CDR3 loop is CASSVMPGGLGGNTIYF. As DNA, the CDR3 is TGTGCCAGCAGCGTAATGCCCGGGGGGCTTGGTGGAAACACCATATATTTT. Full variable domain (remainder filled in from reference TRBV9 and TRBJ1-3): DSGVTQTPKHLITATGQRVTLRCSPRSGDLSVYWYQQSLDQGLQFLIQYYNGEERAKGNILERFSAQQFPDLHSELNLSSLELGDSALYFCASSVMPGGLGGNTIYFGEGSWLTVV.

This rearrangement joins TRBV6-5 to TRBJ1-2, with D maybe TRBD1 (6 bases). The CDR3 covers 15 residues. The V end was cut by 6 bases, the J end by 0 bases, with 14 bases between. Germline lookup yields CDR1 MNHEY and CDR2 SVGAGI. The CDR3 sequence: CASRSGTPTNYGYTF. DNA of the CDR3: TGTGCCAGCAGGTCAGGGACACCCACTAACTATGGCTACACCTTC.

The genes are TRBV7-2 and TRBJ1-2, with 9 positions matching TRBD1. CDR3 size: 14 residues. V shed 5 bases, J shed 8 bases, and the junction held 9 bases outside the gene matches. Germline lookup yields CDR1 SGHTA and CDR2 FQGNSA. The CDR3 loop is CASSEDRGARGYTF. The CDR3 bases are TGTGCCAGCAGCGAGGACAGGGGCGCTCGAGGCTACACCTTC.

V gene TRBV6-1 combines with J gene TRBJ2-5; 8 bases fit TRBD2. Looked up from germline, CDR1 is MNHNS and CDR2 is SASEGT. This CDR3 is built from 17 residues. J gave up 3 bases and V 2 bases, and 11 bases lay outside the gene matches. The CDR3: CASSEWANLAGKETQYF. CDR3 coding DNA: TGTGCCAGCAGTGAATGGGCAAACTTAGCGGGGAAAGAGACCCAGTACTTC.

CDR3 loop: CASSQVEGLGNGYTF. In DNA form, the CDR3 reads TGCGCCAGCAGCCAAGTGGAAGGGCTTGGGAATGGCTACACCTTC. The J gene is TRBJ1-2, the V gene TRBV4-3; D gene unclear. CDR3 length: 15 residues. CDR1 is LGHNA and CDR2 is YSLEER in the germline V gene. Trimming took 1 base from V and 6 from J, leaving 15 bases between them.

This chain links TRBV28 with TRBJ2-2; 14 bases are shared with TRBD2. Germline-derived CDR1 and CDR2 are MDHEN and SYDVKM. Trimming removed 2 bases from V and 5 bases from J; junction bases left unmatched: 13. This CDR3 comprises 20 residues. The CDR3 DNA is TGTGCCAGCAGTTTAGTCGCCAAACTTGGACTAGCGGGAGGTACCGGGGAGCTGTTTTTT. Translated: CASSLVAKLGLAGGTGELFF. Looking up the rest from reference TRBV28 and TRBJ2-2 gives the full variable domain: DVKVTQSSRYLVKRTGEKVFLECVQDMDHENMFWYRQDPGLGLRLIYFSYDVKMKEKGDIPEGYSVSREKKERFSLILESASTNQTSMYLCASSLVAKLGLAGGTGELFFGEGSRLTVL.

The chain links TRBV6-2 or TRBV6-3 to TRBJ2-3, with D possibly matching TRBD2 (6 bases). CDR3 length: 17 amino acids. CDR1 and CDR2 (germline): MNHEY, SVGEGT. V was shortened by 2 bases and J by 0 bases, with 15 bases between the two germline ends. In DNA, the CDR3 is TGTGCCAGCAGTTACGGTATCGCGGGAACGAGCACAGATACGCAGTATTTT. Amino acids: CASSYGIAGTSTDTQYF.

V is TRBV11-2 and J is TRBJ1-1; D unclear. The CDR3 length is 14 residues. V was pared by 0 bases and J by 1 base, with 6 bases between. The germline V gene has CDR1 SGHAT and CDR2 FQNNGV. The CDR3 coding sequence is TGTGCCAGCAGCTTAGAATCTGGGAACACTGAAGCTTTCTTT. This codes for CASSLESGNTEAFF.

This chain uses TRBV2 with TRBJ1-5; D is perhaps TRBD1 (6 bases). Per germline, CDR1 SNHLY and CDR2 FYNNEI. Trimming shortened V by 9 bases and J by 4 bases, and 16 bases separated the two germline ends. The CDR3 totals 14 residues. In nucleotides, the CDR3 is TGTGCCAGTACCGGGACAACGGGAAATCAGCCCCAGCATTTT. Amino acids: CASTGTTGNQPQHF.

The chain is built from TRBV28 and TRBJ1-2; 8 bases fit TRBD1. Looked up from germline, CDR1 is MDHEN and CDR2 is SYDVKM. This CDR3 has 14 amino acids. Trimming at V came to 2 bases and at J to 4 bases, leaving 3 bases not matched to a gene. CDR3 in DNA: TGTGCCAGCAGTTTAGGGGGACAGGCCTATGGCTACACCTTC. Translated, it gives CASSLGGQAYGYTF.

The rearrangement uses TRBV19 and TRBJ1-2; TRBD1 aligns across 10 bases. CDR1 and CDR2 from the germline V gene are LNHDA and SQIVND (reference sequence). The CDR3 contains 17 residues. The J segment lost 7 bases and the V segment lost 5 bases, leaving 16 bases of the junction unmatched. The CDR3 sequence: CASSPGTGEPLGFGYTF. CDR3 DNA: TGTGCCAGTAGTCCGGGGACAGGGGAACCCCTCGGATTTGGCTACACCTTC.

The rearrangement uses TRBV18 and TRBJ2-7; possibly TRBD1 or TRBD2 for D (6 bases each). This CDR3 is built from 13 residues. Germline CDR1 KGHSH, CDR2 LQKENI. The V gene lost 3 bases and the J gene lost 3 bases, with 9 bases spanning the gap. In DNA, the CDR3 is TGTGCCAGCTCACCGGAGGGGGTCTACGAGCAGTACTTC. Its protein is CASSPEGVYEQYF.

The CDR3 region has the DNA TGTGCCAGTAGTATCCAGGGGGTGGGCTACAATGAGCAGTTCTTC. Encoded protein: CASSIQGVGYNEQFF. The chain employs TRBV19 and TRBJ2-1; 7 nucleotides align to TRBD1. The CDR3 spans 15 residues. Germline V lookup: CDR1 LNHDA, CDR2 SQIVND (reference sequence). The V and J ends lost 3 bases and 3 bases, in that order; junction bases with no gene match: 5.

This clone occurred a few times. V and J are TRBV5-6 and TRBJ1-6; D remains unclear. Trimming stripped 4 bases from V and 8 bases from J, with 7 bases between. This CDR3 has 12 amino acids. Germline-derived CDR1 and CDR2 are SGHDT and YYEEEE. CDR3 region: CASSRTHSPLHF. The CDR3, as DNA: TGTGCCAGCAGCCGCACGCATTCACCCCTCCACTTT.

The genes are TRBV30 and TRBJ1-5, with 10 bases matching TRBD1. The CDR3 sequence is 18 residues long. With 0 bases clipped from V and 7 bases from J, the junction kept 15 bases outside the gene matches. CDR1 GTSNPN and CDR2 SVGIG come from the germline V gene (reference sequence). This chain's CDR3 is CAWSVRTGGKNLGQPQHF. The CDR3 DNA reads TGTGCCTGGAGTGTTAGGACAGGGGGTAAGAATTTAGGGCAGCCCCAGCATTTT.

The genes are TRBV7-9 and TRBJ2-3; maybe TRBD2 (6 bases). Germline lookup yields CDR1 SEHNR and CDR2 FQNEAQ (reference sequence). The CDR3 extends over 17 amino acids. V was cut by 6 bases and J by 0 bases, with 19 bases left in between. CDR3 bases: TGTGCCAGCAGGGGAGGAGGGGCCCTCCTTAGCACAGATACGCAGTATTTT. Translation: CASRGGGALLSTDTQYF.

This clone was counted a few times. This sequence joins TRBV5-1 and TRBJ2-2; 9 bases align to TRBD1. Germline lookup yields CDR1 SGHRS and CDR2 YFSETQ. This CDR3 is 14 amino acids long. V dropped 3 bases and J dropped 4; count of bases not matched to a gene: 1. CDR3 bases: TGCGCCAGCAGCTGGGGACAGGGCACCGGGGAGCTGTTTTTT. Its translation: CASSWGQGTGELFF.

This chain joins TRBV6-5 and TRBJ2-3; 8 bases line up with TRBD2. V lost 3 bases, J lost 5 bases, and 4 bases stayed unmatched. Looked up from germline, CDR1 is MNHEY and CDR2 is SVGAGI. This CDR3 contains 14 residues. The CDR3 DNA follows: TGTGCCAGCAGTTATGCGCTAGCGGGAGATACGCAGTATTTT. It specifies CASSYALAGDTQYF.

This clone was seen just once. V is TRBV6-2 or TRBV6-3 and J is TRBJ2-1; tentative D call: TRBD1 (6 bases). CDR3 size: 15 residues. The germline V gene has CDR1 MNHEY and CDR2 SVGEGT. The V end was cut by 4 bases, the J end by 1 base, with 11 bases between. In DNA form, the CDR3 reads TGTGCCAGCAGTTTCCACAGGGTTTCCTACAATGAGCAGTTCTTC. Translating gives CASSFHRVSYNEQFF.

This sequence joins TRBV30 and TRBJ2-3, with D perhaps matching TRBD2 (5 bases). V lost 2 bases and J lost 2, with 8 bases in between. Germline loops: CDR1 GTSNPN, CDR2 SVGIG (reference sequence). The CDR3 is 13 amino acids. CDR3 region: CAWSLRATDTQYF. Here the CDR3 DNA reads TGTGCCTGGAGTCTGAGGGCCACAGATACGCAGTATTTT.

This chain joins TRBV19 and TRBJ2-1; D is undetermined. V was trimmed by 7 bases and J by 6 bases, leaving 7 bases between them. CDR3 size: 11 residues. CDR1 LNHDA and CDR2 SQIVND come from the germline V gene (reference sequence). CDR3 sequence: CASTLFNEQFF. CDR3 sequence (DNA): TGTGCCAGTACCCTTTTCAATGAGCAGTTCTTC.

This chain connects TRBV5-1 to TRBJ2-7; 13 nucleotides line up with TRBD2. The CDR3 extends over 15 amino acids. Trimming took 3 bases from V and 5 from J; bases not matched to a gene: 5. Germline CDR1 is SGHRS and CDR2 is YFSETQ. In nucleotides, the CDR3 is TGCGCCAGCAGCTGGGGCGGACTAGCGGGAGACGAGCAGTACTTC. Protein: CASSWGGLAGDEQYF.

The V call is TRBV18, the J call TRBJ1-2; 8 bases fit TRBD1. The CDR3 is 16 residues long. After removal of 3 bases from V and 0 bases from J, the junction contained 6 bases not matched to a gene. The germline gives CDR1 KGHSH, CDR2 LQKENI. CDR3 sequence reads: CASSPLGQASNYGYTF. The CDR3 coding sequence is TGTGCCAGCTCACCCCTGGGACAGGCCTCTAACTATGGCTACACCTTC.

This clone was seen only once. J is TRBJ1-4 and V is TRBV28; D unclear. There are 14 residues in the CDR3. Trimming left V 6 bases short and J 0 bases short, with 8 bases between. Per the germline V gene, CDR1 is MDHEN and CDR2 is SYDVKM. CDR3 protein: CASSQAATNEKLFF. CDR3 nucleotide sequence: TGTGCCAGCAGCCAAGCGGCAACTAATGAAAAACTGTTTTTT.

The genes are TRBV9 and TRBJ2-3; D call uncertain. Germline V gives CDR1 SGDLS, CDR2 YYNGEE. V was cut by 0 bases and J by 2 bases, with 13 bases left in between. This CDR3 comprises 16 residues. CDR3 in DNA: TGTGCCAGCAGCGTAGGGTCCCCTCTACCCACAGATACGCAGTATTTT. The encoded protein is CASSVGSPLPTDTQYF.

DNA for the CDR3: TGCGCCAGCAGTCCCAGACAGGGGGGCACAGATACGCAGTATTTT. This translates into CASSPRQGGTDTQYF. This chain links TRBV5-1 with TRBJ2-3, with 9 nucleotides matching TRBD1. Germline CDR1 SGHRS, CDR2 YFSETQ. The V and J ends lost 5 bases and 1 base, in that order; junction bases with no gene match: 5. This CDR3 region has 15 residues.

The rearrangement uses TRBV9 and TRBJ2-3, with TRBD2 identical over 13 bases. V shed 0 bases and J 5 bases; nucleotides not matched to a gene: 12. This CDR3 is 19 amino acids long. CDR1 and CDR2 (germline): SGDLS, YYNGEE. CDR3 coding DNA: TGTGCCAGCAGCGTAGACGCAACTAGCGGGGGGGCCGGAGGAGATACGCAGTATTTT. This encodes CASSVDATSGGAGGDTQYF. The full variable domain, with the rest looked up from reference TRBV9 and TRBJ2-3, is DSGVTQTPKHLITATGQRVTLRCSPRSGDLSVYWYQQSLDQGLQFLIQYYNGEERAKGNILERFSAQQFPDLHSELNLSSLELGDSALYFCASSVDATSGGAGGDTQYFGPGTRLTVL.

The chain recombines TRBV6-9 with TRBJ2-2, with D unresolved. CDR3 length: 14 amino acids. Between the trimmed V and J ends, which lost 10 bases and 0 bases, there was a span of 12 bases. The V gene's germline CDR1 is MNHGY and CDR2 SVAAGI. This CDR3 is CATPRHSNTGELFF. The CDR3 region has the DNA TGTGCCACCCCTCGACACTCGAACACCGGGGAGCTGTTTTTT.